A single sample gave rise to the 23 T cell receptor beta chains below, sequenced in a study of blood T cell repertoires in COVID-19. This table comes from immunoSEQ multiplex PCR, and its TCRdb copy is limited to in-frame clones, with some not included. This table holds more than 75,000 clones, approximately 86% found once. Source material: peripheral blood. The receptors derive from a man older than 75 with active or convalescent COVID-19.

The chain joins TRBV2 to TRBJ1-3; 9 bases match TRBD1. V lost 6 bases to trimming and J lost 2 bases; unmatched junction nucleotides: 8. Germline assignment: CDR1 SNHLY and CDR2 FYNNEI. The CDR3 has 16 amino acids. The CDR3 DNA follows: TGTGCCAGCAGGAATTACAGGGGGCTCACTGGAAACACCATATATTTT. Its protein is CASRNYRGLTGNTIYF.

This clone showed up just once. V gene TRBV7-6 combines with J gene TRBJ2-3; the match to TRBD2 covers 11 bases. Germline CDR1 reads SGHVS; CDR2 reads FNYEAQ. This CDR3 spans 15 amino acids. V dropped 5 bases and J dropped 3; count of bases not matched to a gene: 4. The CDR3 spells CASSRTSGRTDTQYF. CDR3 nucleotides: TGTGCCAGCAGCCGAACTAGCGGGAGAACAGATACGCAGTATTTT.

This clone has just one count. In nucleotides, the CDR3 is TGTGCCAGCAGCAACCCCCTTCGGGAGACCGCGCAGTTCTTC. This encodes CASSNPLRETAQFF. V usage is TRBV6-2 or TRBV6-3 and J usage is TRBJ2-1, with D perhaps matching TRBD2 (6 bases). The CDR3 is 14 residues long. Deletions cut 6 bases from V and 12 bases from J, with 21 bases between. Germline CDR1 reads MNHEY; CDR2 reads SVGEGT.

CDR3 loop: CASSVGSGGRSPYEQYF. CDR3 DNA: TGTGCCAGCAGCGTAGGGAGTGGCGGGAGAAGTCCCTACGAGCAGTACTTC. The genes are TRBV9 and TRBJ2-7; 7 bases line up with TRBD2. CDR1 and CDR2 from the germline V gene are SGDLS and YYNGEE. Trimming removed 0 bases from V and 2 bases from J; junction bases left unmatched: 11. This CDR3 region has 17 residues.

The rearrangement uses TRBV6-5 and TRBJ2-1; 7 positions agree with TRBD1. The germline V gene encodes CDR1 MNHEY and CDR2 SVGAGI. V gave up 6 bases and J gave up 3 bases; unmatched junction bases: 8. The CDR3 is made up of 15 amino acids. CDR3 loop: CASRGRDSFYNEQFF. The CDR3 nucleotides read TGTGCCAGCAGGGGACGGGACAGCTTCTACAATGAGCAGTTCTTC.

The chain carries TRBV5-6 and TRBJ1-5, with TRBD1 matching 7 bases. Germline-derived CDR1 and CDR2 are SGHDT and YYEEEE. The trim removed 4 bases at V and 5 bases at J, leaving 6 bases unmatched. This CDR3 is 14 amino acids long. This CDR3 is CASSRQGMDQPQHF. The CDR3 region has the DNA TGTGCCAGCAGCCGACAGGGAATGGATCAGCCCCAGCATTTT.

The J gene is TRBJ2-1, the V gene TRBV2; tentatively, D is TRBD1 (5 bases). Trimming removed 8 bases from V and 2 bases from J, with 13 bases in between. The CDR3 is 14 residues long. Germline V gene lookup returns CDR1 SNHLY and CDR2 FYNNEI. DNA of the CDR3: TGTGCCAGCTCACGAACACAGGCCTACAATGAGCAGTTCTTC. It translates to CASSRTQAYNEQFF.

J is TRBJ2-3 and V is TRBV10-3; 8 nucleotides match TRBD1. V lost 6 bases and J lost 1; bases outside the gene matches: 6. This CDR3 is 15 amino acids long. The germline V gene has CDR1 ENHRY and CDR2 SYGVKD. The CDR3 sequence: CAIRTNRGGTDTQYF. CDR3 nucleotide sequence: TGTGCCATCAGGACGAACAGGGGGGGCACAGATACGCAGTATTTT.

The chain couples TRBV4-3 to TRBJ1-2, with D unresolved. V was clipped by 0 bases and J by 0 bases, with 14 bases between them. Germline V lookup: CDR1 LGHNA, CDR2 YSLEER. The CDR3 has 17 amino acids. The CDR3 protein is CASSQDHNGVANYGYTF. CDR3 DNA sequence: TGCGCCAGCAGCCAAGATCATAACGGAGTAGCTAACTATGGCTACACCTTC.

CDR3 region: CASRDTGSNTIYF. The CDR3 DNA reads TGTGCCAGCAGGGACACTGGGTCAAACACCATATATTTT. This chain connects TRBV2 to TRBJ1-3; weak D call: TRBD1 (5 bases). Per the germline V gene, CDR1 is SNHLY and CDR2 is FYNNEI. V lost 6 bases and J 6 bases, leaving 12 bases between the germline ends. This CDR3 is 13 amino acids long.

This clone was observed a single time. V and J are TRBV9 and TRBJ2-3, with 10 bases fitting TRBD2. V trimming: 4 bases; J trimming: 2 bases; junction bases outside the gene matches: 10. The CDR3 spans 17 residues. Germline V gene lookup returns CDR1 SGDLS and CDR2 YYNGEE. The CDR3 protein is CASSPATGTSDTDTQYF. The CDR3 nucleotides read TGTGCCAGCAGCCCAGCCACCGGGACTAGCGACACAGATACGCAGTATTTT.

In DNA form, the CDR3 reads TGTGCCAGCAGCCCGGGACAGAACTTGGACAATGAGCAGTTCTTC. This codes for CASSPGQNLDNEQFF. The chain employs TRBV11-3 and TRBJ2-1; 7 bases are shared with TRBD1. V was clipped by 5 bases and J by 5 bases; unmatched bases: 9. This CDR3 has 15 amino acids. Looked up from germline, CDR1 is SGHNT and CDR2 is YENEEA.

This chain links TRBV6-2 or TRBV6-3 with TRBJ2-7; 13 nucleotides align to TRBD2. V gave up 0 bases and J gave up 3 bases; unmatched junction bases: 8. This CDR3 region has 18 residues. Germline V gene data show CDR1 as MNHEY and CDR2 as SVGEGT. The CDR3 coding sequence is TGTGCCAGCAGTTACTCACGGACTAGCGGGAGAGAGGGCTACGAGCAGTACTTC. This encodes CASSYSRTSGREGYEQYF.

The chain uses TRBV2 and TRBJ1-3, with D unclear. The V end was cut by 6 bases, the J end by 3 bases, with 9 bases between. CDR3 length equals 13 residues. From germline, CDR1 is SNHLY and CDR2 FYNNEI. The CDR3 sequence: CASRAESGNTIYF. The CDR3 nucleotides read TGTGCCAGCAGAGCTGAAAGTGGAAACACCATATATTTT.

DNA for the CDR3: TGTGCCAGCAGTACTGGTACAGGGGCCTGGGGCTACACCTTC. It specifies CASSTGTGAWGYTF. The chain has TRBV6-5 and TRBJ1-2, with 7 bases matching TRBD1. V gave up 5 bases and J gave up 8 bases; unmatched junction bases: 11. CDR1 and CDR2 (germline): MNHEY, SVGAGI. This CDR3 spans 14 amino acids.

The chain links TRBV4-3 to TRBJ1-6, with D perhaps matching TRBD1 (5 bases). V was shortened by 1 base and J by 7 bases, with 11 bases between the two germline ends. The CDR3 is made up of 15 amino acids. Germline CDR1 reads LGHNA; CDR2 reads YSLEER. The CDR3 DNA reads TGCGCCAGCAGCCAAGGAAAACAGGCAAATTCACCCCTCCACTTT. Its protein product is CASSQGKQANSPLHF.

This chain joins TRBV28 and TRBJ1-3; 7 nucleotides align to TRBD1. CDR1 and CDR2 (germline): MDHEN, SYDVKM. This CDR3 contains 14 residues. The trim removed 6 bases at V and 3 bases at J, leaving 5 bases unmatched. CDR3 in DNA: TGTGCCAGCAGACAGGGGTTCGGTGGAAACACCATATATTTT. Its translation: CASRQGFGGNTIYF.

This chain joins TRBV5-1 and TRBJ2-3, with D maybe TRBD2 (6 bases). The germline V and J ends were trimmed by 4 bases and 3 bases, with 15 bases remaining between them. CDR3 length equals 15 residues. CDR1 is SGHRS and CDR2 is YFSETQ in the germline V gene. The CDR3, as DNA: TGCGCCAGCAGCAAAGGTGGGCTAGCGACAGATACGCAGTATTTT. Translated, it gives CASSKGGLATDTQYF. Drawing the rest from reference TRBV5-1 and TRBJ2-3, the complete variable domain is KAGVTQTPRYLIKTRGQQVTLSCSPISGHRSVSWYQQTPGQGLQFLFEYFSETQRNKGNFPGRFSGRQFSNSRSEMNVSTLELGDSALYLCASSKGGLATDTQYFGPGTRLTVL.

V is TRBV2 and J is TRBJ1-4; TRBD1 might be the D (5 bases). V lost 6 bases to trimming and J lost 0 bases, with 8 bases between them. The length of the CDR3 is 14 residues. The germline V gene has CDR1 SNHLY and CDR2 FYNNEI. The DNA of the CDR3 is TGTGCCAGCAGGCCGACAGCAACTAATGAAAAACTGTTTTTT. This sequence encodes CASRPTATNEKLFF.

V is TRBV13 and J is TRBJ1-6, with 7 bases that match TRBD1. Trimming removed 8 bases from V and 7 bases from J; junction bases left unmatched: 5. Germline V gene lookup returns CDR1 PRHDT and CDR2 FYEKMQ (reference sequence). CDR3 length: 13 amino acids. CDR3 sequence reads: CASRRDSNSPLHF. The CDR3 nucleotides read TGTGCCAGCCGCCGGGACAGCAATTCACCCCTCCACTTT.

This clone was observed a single time. The chain couples TRBV19 to TRBJ1-2; D may be TRBD1 (5 bases). CDR1 and CDR2 (germline): LNHDA, SQIVND (reference sequence). The length of the CDR3 is 14 residues. Trimming took 6 bases from V and 0 from J, leaving 11 bases between them. The CDR3, as DNA: TGTGCCAGTAGCCCCCGGGGGGCTAACTATGGCTACACCTTC. Its protein product is CASSPRGANYGYTF.

J is TRBJ2-1 and V is TRBV7-8; no definite D call. The CDR3 runs 11 residues. Trimming took off 3 bases at V and 8 bases at J, with 5 bases between the two ends. The germline gives CDR1 SGHVS, CDR2 FQNEAQ. CDR3 bases: TGTGCCAGCAGCTTTCTTGATGAGCAGTTCTTC. It codes for CASSFLDEQFF.

V and J are TRBV6-1 and TRBJ1-5; 11 bases are shared with TRBD1. The CDR3 spans 15 residues. Trimming took 2 bases from V and 6 from J; bases not matched to a gene: 3. Germline V CDR1 and CDR2: MNHNS, SASEGT. CDR3 bases: TGTGCCAGCAGTGAAAGGACAGGGGGCGGTCAGCCCCAGCATTTT. Amino acids: CASSERTGGGQPQHF.